The T cell receptor (beta chain) under discussion was sequenced for a study of blood T cell repertoires in COVID-19. Across the study: In each case, the material was cDNA or gDNA derived from T cells, B-cell-depleted T cells, or PBMCs.

Germline V gene sequence: CDR1 SGHNT, CDR2 YYREEE (reference sequence). The CDR3 contains 15 residues. The germline V and J ends were trimmed by 8 bases and 0 bases, with 17 bases remaining between them. Sequencing was performed with immunoSEQ multiplex PCR; in TCRdb, only in-frame clones are kept and a portion is missing. In the table there are around 95,000 clones, about 90% of which are singletons. The sequence derives from a man aged 25-45 years in a cohort sampled during active COVID-19. Material for sequencing was peripheral blood. The chain recombines TRBV5-4 with TRBJ1-1; no definite D call. The CDR3: CASHPEARLNTEAFF. CDR3 in DNA: TGTGCCAGTCACCCGGAGGCGCGGTTGAACACTGAAGCTTTCTTT.